Sequencing of this T cell receptor beta chain was carried out in a study of glioma-infiltrating T cells after dendritic cell vaccination. Assay: immunoSEQ multiplex PCR; the TCRdb copy retains only in-frame clones and omits some. The table records around 90,000 clones, roughly 83% of them present only once. Isocitrate dehydrogenase mutation was absent in all glioblastoma patients. Germline lookup yields CDR1 GTSNPN and CDR2 SVGIG (reference sequence). V lost 2 bases to trimming and J lost 8 bases, with 14 bases between them. The CDR3 has 13 residues. Turning to this clone: Its antigen is currently unknown.

Study results and limitations: Only a small number of patients had complete blood and tumor samples.

The specimen was blood, collected before dendritic cell vaccination. J is TRBJ2-3 and V is TRBV30, with D possibly TRBD2 on 5 matching bases. The receptor's source is a human donor with glioblastoma. The CDR3 bases are TGTGCCTGGAGTACCGGTCTTGAGGGTACGCAGTATTTT. As protein: CAWSTGLEGTQYF.